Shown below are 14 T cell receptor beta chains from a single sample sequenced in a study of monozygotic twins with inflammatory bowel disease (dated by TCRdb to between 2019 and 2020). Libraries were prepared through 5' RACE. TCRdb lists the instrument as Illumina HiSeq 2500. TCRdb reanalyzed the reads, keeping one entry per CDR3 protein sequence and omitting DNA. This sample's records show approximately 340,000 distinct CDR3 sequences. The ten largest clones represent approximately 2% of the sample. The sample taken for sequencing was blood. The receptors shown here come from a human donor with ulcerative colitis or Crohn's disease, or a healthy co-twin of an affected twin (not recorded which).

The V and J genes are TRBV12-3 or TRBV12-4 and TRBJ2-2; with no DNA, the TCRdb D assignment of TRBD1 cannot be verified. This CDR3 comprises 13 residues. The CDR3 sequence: CASSNRVPGELFF.

The CDR3 protein is CSASGDVDTQYF. V and J are TRBV20-1 and TRBJ2-3; TCRdb proposes TRBD1, but this gene call is untestable without DNA. The V gene's germline CDR1 is DFQATT and CDR2 SNEGSKA (reference sequence). The CDR3 is 12 amino acids.

The CDR3: CRAPRGAGGLYNEQFF. The chain combines TRBV20-1 with TRBJ2-1; with no DNA, the TCRdb D assignment of TRBD2 cannot be verified. CDR1 is DFQATT and CDR2 is SNEGSKA in the germline V gene (reference sequence). The CDR3 covers 16 residues.

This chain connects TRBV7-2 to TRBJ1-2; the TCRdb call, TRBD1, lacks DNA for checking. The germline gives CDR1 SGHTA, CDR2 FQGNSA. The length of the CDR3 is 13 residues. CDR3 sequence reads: CASRIKGADGYTF.

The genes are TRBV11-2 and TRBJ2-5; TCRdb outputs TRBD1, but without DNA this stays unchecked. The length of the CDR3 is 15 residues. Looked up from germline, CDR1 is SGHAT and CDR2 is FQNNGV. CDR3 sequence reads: CASSFRGQTQETQYF.

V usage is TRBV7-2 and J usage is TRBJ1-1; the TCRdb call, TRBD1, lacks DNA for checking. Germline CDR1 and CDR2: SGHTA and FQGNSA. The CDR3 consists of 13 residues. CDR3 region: CASSPAPNTEAFF.

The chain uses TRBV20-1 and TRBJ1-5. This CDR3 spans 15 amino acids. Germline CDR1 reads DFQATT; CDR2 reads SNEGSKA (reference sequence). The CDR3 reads CSARDPRSANQPQHF.

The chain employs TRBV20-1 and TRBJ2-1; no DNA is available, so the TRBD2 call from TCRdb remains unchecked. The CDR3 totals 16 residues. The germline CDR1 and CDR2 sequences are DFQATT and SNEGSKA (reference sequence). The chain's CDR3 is CSAGSSGRALNNEQFF.

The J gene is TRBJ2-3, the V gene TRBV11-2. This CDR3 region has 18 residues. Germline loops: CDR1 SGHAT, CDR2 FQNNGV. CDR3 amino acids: CASSLGIRSPSGTDTQYF.

The CDR3 sequence is CASSSPSWKRSQFF. V and J are TRBV28 and TRBJ2-1; TCRdb's assignment of TRBD1 cannot be checked, as there is no DNA. Germline V gene sequence: CDR1 MDHEN, CDR2 SYDVKM. The CDR3 loop spans 14 amino acids.

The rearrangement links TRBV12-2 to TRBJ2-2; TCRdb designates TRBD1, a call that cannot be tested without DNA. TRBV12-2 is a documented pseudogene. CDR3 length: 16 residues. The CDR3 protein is CASRLARDRATGELFF.

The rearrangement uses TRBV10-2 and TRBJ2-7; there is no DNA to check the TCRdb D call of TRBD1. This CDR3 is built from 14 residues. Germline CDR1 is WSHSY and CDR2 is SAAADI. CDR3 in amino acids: CASSKGTGGNEQYF.

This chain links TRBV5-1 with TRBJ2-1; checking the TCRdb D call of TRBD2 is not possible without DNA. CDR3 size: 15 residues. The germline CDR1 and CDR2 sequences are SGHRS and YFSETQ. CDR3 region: CASRTLAAGGNEQFF.

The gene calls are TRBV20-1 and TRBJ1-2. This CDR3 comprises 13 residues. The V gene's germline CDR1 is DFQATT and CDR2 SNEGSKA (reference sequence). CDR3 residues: CSARGPIESGYTF.